This TCR beta chain was observed in a study of blood T cell repertoires in COVID-19 (dated by TCRdb to 2019 to 2021). About the full investigation: Collaborator samples came from the United States, Italy and Spain and covered acute and convalescent phases of COVID-19. The material from the prospective study consisted of cDNA or gDNA derived from T cells, B-cell-depleted T cells, or PBMCs. Deeply sampled blood TCRbeta repertoires from subjects exposed to, actively infected with, or recovered from COVID-19 were included in the dataset. The repertoires were made available in a free public database intended to serve as a resource for research on the immune response to SARS-CoV-2. The samples were drawn from two sources: the first 160 participants of the ongoing ImmuneRACE study, and fewer than 1,500 subjects contributed by 6 global collaborators. A de-identified subject ID, COVID-19 status, age in years and sex were almost always included in the sample metadata. HLA class I and class II types, where available, came from metadata supplied by the sample provider rather than from assay-based typing.

The collaborating institutions used their own protocols to collect whole blood in K2EDTA tubes. For TCRbeta analysis, collaborators shipped samples in one of three forms: frozen whole blood, isolated PBMCs, or DNA extracted from either of those sample types. TCRbeta CDR3 regions were amplified from genomic DNA using the immunoSEQ Assay, a bias-controlled multiplex PCR. In the source study's methods: The number of nucleated cells in each sample was estimated from the amplification of reference gene primers within the assay. Sequence reads were collapsed and filtered to measure the absolute abundance of every unique TCRbeta CDR3 rearrangement. Productive Simpson clonality was computed per sample as the square root of Simpson's diversity index over productive rearrangements. TCRdb holds this immuneACCESS table with in-frame rearrangements only. Some clones are missing; in checked studies, unresolved V genes explain under half, and the rest has no known cause. The DNA gave D and trimming, while V, J and clone size come from that table. This sample holds more than 45,000 clones; 85% to 90% were observed only once. Under 5% of the sample goes to the ten largest clones.

Concerning this clone: Its antigen is unknown. No quality values exist for individual bases; no much larger clone is one base distant.

Summary of the overall study and its limitations: The amount of clinical and demographic metadata varied by source and participant and was provided uncurated.

Unmatched junction bases come to 8, with V trimmed by 6 bases and J by 5 bases. CDR1 SGHAT and CDR2 FQNNGV are derived from the germline V gene. There are 15 amino acids in the CDR3, from cysteine to phenylalanine inclusive. The kept DNA is CDR3 alone, 45 bases in frame from the first base. The source of this sequence is a middle-aged man with active COVID-19. The chain is assembled from TRBV11-2 and TRBJ2-2, with TRBD1 identical over 8 junction bases. What was sequenced was peripheral blood. The sequence in DNA is TGTGCCAGCAGTCAAACCGGGACAGGTACCGGGGAGCTGTTTTTT. It is translated as CASSQTGTGTGELFF.